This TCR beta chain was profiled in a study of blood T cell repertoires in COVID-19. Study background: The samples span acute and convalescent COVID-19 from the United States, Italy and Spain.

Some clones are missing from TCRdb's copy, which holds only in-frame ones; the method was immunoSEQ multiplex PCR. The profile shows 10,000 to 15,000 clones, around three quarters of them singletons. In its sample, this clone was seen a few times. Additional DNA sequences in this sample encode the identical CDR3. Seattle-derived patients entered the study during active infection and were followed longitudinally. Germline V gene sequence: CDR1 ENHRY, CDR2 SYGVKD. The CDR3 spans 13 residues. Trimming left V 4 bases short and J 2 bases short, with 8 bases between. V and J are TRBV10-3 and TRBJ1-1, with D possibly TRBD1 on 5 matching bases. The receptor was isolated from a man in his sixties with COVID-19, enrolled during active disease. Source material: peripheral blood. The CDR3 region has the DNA TGTGCCATCAGTGTGCAGGGAAACACTGAAGCTTTCTTT. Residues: CAISVQGNTEAFF.